A single sample is the source of the 21 T cell receptor beta chains below, sequenced in a study of immune cell composition in non-small cell lung cancer (dated by TCRdb to 2017 to 2019). Library preparation used the immunoSEQ multiplex PCR assay. Not all clones reach the TCRdb copy of this immuneACCESS table, which keeps in-frame sequences only. Checked studies attribute under half of the gap to unresolved V genes and leave the rest unexplained. The sample table holds around 6,100 clones, of which over 60% were seen once. The ten largest clones capture 6.3% of the sample. Normal lung samples came from the same patient and consisted of non-adjacent lung tissue collected as far from the tumour as possible, at a distance of at least 3 cm. The specimen sequenced was non-adjacent lung tissue. These receptors all stem from a human donor with non-small cell lung cancer.

The rearrangement uses TRBV11-2 and TRBJ2-7; D not certain. Per germline, CDR1 SGHAT and CDR2 FQNNGV. CDR3 length equals 15 residues. Trimming cost V 0 bases and J 2 bases, with 11 bases left between them. CDR3 in amino acids: CASSLEANDAYEQYF. CDR3 DNA: TGTGCCAGCAGCTTAGAAGCGAACGATGCCTACGAGCAGTACTTC.

In DNA form, the CDR3 reads TGTGCCAGGGACAGTCTGTACGAGCAGTACTTC. Its translation: CARDSLYEQYF. V and J are TRBV7-3 and TRBJ2-7; D is perhaps TRBD1 (6 bases). CDR3 length equals 11 residues. V lost 9 bases and J lost 4, with 10 bases in between. The germline CDR1 and CDR2 sequences are SGHTA and FQGTGA.

The J gene is TRBJ2-1, the V gene TRBV5-1; 12 nucleotides match TRBD2. This CDR3 comprises 16 residues. CDR1 and CDR2 from the germline V gene are SGHRS and YFSETQ. V lost 4 bases and J lost 0; bases outside the gene matches: 2. In DNA, the CDR3 is TGCGCCAGCAGCGGACTAGCGGGAACCTCCTACAATGAGCAGTTCTTC. Residues: CASSGLAGTSYNEQFF.

J is TRBJ2-5 and V is TRBV10-1; 8 bases align to TRBD2. Germline loops: CDR1 WNHNN, CDR2 SYGVQD (reference sequence). The CDR3 is 15 residues long. V lost 0 bases to trimming and J lost 1 base; unmatched junction nucleotides: 1. The CDR3 region has the DNA TGCGCCAGCAGTGAGTCCAGCGGGAGCCAAGAGACCCAGTACTTC. Protein product: CASSESSGSQETQYF.

This clone was seen just once. CDR3 in amino acids: CASSRTGERNEQFF. CDR3 DNA: TGTGCCAGCAGCCGGACAGGGGAGAGGAATGAGCAGTTCTTC. J is TRBJ2-1 and V is TRBV6-5; 9 bases map to TRBD1. The V gene's germline CDR1 is MNHEY and CDR2 SVGAGI. With V trimmed by 6 bases and J by 7 bases, 7 bases remained unmatched. The CDR3 has 14 amino acids.

The genes are TRBV6-1 and TRBJ2-7; D is perhaps TRBD1 (5 bases). The CDR3 is made up of 13 amino acids. Germline values: CDR1 MNHNS, CDR2 SASEGT. Trimming cost V 4 bases and J 1 base, with 8 bases left between them. The CDR3 spells CASSAPGSYEQYF. In DNA form, the CDR3 reads TGTGCCAGCAGTGCACCAGGGTCCTACGAGCAGTACTTC.

The CDR3 DNA follows: TGCGCCAGCAGAAGTGGGCAGGTTAACACCGGGGAGCTGTTTTTT. Amino acids: CASRSGQVNTGELFF. The rearrangement joins TRBV5-1 to TRBJ2-2; no clear D. This CDR3 region has 15 residues. Between the trimmed V and J ends, which lost 5 bases and 2 bases, there was a span of 13 bases. Germline-derived CDR1 and CDR2 are SGHRS and YFSETQ.

In its sample, this clone was seen a few times. V usage is TRBV28 and J usage is TRBJ2-7, with D hard to call. The V gene lost 6 bases and the J gene lost 1 base, with 4 bases spanning the gap. Germline lookup yields CDR1 MDHEN and CDR2 SYDVKM. This CDR3 region has 11 residues. The CDR3 region is CASSRSYEQYF. The CDR3 bases are TGTGCCAGCAGCAGATCCTACGAGCAGTACTTC.

The rearrangement uses TRBV30 and TRBJ1-4; no definite D call. V was clipped by 0 bases and J by 7 bases, with 15 bases between them. Germline CDR1 is GTSNPN and CDR2 is SVGIG (reference sequence). The CDR3 is made up of 15 amino acids. The CDR3 reads CAWSVLWSRGEKLFF. CDR3 nucleotides: TGTGCCTGGAGTGTACTTTGGTCGCGGGGTGAAAAACTGTTTTTT. The variable domain in full, with the rest retrieved from reference TRBV30 and TRBJ1-4, is SQTIHQWPATLVQPVGSPLSLECTVEGTSNPNLYWYRQAAGRGLQLLFYSVGIGQISSEVPQNLSASRPQDRQFILSSKKLLLSDSGFYLCAWSVLWSRGEKLFFGSGTQLSVL.

This rearrangement joins TRBV9 to TRBJ2-1; weak D call: TRBD2 (6 bases). The CDR3 is 15 amino acids. Germline CDR1 SGDLS, CDR2 YYNGEE. The V and J ends lost 7 bases and 8 bases respectively, with 22 bases between them. The CDR3 is CASAPPRAGRDEQFF. The CDR3 region has the DNA TGTGCCAGCGCACCACCCCGGGCGGGAAGAGATGAGCAGTTCTTC.

This clone was counted once. The rearrangement links TRBV11-2 to TRBJ2-1; TRBD2 matches at 8 bases. The CDR3 has 16 residues. The trim removed 0 bases at V and 1 base at J, leaving 2 bases unmatched. Per the germline V gene, CDR1 is SGHAT and CDR2 is FQNNGV. The CDR3 is CASSLDRGGSYNEQFF. The CDR3 coding sequence is TGTGCCAGCAGCTTAGATCGCGGGGGGTCCTACAATGAGCAGTTCTTC.

This clone showed up just once. The chain uses TRBV27 and TRBJ1-1; D might be TRBD1 (6 bases). Germline V lookup: CDR1 MNHEY, CDR2 SMNVEV (reference sequence). This CDR3 comprises 13 residues. The ends were cut back, 3 bases at V and 7 bases at J, with 12 bases in the middle. The CDR3 DNA sequence: TGTGCCAGCAGTTTGTACACAGGGATTGAAGCTTTCTTT. It encodes CASSLYTGIEAFF.

A single count supports this clone. J is TRBJ1-2 and V is TRBV28; the match to TRBD1 covers 8 bases. The germline V gene encodes CDR1 MDHEN and CDR2 SYDVKM. CDR3 size: 15 residues. Unmatched junction bases numbered 11, after V lost 4 bases and J lost 7 bases. As DNA, the CDR3 is TGTGCCAGCAGTTCGGCAGGGGGCGCCGAAGGTGGCTACACCTTC. Protein product: CASSSAGGAEGGYTF.

This chain connects TRBV6-5 to TRBJ2-7; D is perhaps TRBD2 (5 bases). The CDR3 has 14 residues. CDR1 and CDR2 (germline): MNHEY, SVGAGI. The V gene lost 8 bases and the J gene lost 2 bases, with 16 bases spanning the gap. CDR3: CASGPAGRTYEQYF. The CDR3 DNA reads TGTGCCAGCGGCCCCGCGGGCAGGACCTACGAGCAGTACTTC.

The genes are TRBV28 and TRBJ2-1; 9 bases are a match to TRBD2. Germline trimming cut 6 bases from V and 10 bases from J; bases unmatched to any gene: 7. Germline V gene data show CDR1 as MDHEN and CDR2 as SYDVKM. This CDR3 is 13 amino acids long. CDR3 protein: CASSNPAGGEQFF. In DNA, the CDR3 is TGTGCCAGCAGCAACCCAGCGGGAGGAGAGCAGTTCTTC.

The chain is built from TRBV5-1 and TRBJ2-7; 8 bases fit TRBD2. V dropped 4 bases and J dropped 1; count of bases not matched to a gene: 4. The CDR3 sequence is 14 residues long. Germline values: CDR1 SGHRS, CDR2 YFSETQ. The CDR3: CASSPGLDSYEQYF. The DNA of the CDR3 is TGCGCCAGCAGCCCGGGACTAGATTCCTACGAGCAGTACTTC.

This chain's CDR3 is CASGDSLNTEAFF. In DNA form, the CDR3 reads TGTGCCAGCGGGGACAGCCTGAACACTGAAGCTTTCTTT. V and J are TRBV28 and TRBJ1-1; 7 nucleotides line up with TRBD1. This CDR3 is 13 amino acids long. Germline V gene lookup returns CDR1 MDHEN and CDR2 SYDVKM. The junction had 3 bases not matched to a gene; V was cut back by 8 bases and J by 0 bases. Drawing the rest from reference TRBV28 and TRBJ1-1, the complete variable domain is DVKVTQSSRYLVKRTGEKVFLECVQDMDHENMFWYRQDPGLGLRLIYFSYDVKMKEKGDIPEGYSVSREKKERFSLILESASTNQTSMYLCASGDSLNTEAFFGQGTRLTVV.

The table lists this clone with a few counts. The chain joins TRBV11-3 to TRBJ1-1; D gene ambiguous. Germline V gene lookup returns CDR1 SGHNT and CDR2 YENEEA. Trimming pared 0 bases from V and 1 base from J, leaving 12 bases between. The CDR3 is 16 amino acids. The CDR3 nucleotides read TGTGCCAGCAGCTTAGATGTAGATCCGTGGAACACTGAAGCTTTCTTT. Its protein product is CASSLDVDPWNTEAFF.

This clone appeared once. The V gene is TRBV19, the J gene TRBJ2-5, with 9 nucleotides matching TRBD1. Germline lookup yields CDR1 LNHDA and CDR2 SQIVND (reference sequence). The length of the CDR3 is 16 residues. The V segment lost 8 bases and the J segment 1 base; nucleotides outside the gene matches: 11. This CDR3 reads CASQTGGPNPQETQYF. CDR3 bases: TGTGCCAGTCAGACAGGGGGGCCGAACCCCCAAGAGACCCAGTACTTC.

The chain combines TRBV5-4 with TRBJ1-5; 7 bases match TRBD1. The CDR3 sequence is 13 residues long. V shed 4 bases, J shed 9 bases, and the junction held 7 bases outside the gene matches. Germline assignment: CDR1 SGHNT and CDR2 YYREEE (reference sequence). This chain's CDR3 is CASSQDRLGPQHF. The CDR3 nucleotides read TGTGCCAGCAGCCAGGACAGGTTGGGGCCCCAGCATTTT.

The genes are TRBV2 and TRBJ1-3, with D unresolved. The CDR3 extends over 13 amino acids. V lost 4 bases and J lost 3, with 7 bases in between. Germline V gives CDR1 SNHLY, CDR2 FYNNEI. CDR3 region: CASSAGDGNTIYF. CDR3 DNA: TGTGCCAGCAGTGCTGGAGATGGAAACACCATATATTTT.